The 31 T cell receptor beta chains below were found in one sample sequenced in a study of blood T cell repertoires in COVID-19. Measured with immunoSEQ multiplex PCR; TCRdb has only the in-frame clones, and not every one. The table includes roughly 100,000 clones, roughly 85% detected once. Input material: peripheral blood. The receptors were sampled from a middle-aged man with acute or convalescent COVID-19.

This chain joins TRBV10-3 and TRBJ2-2, with D hard to call. The CDR3 runs to 15 residues. The germline V and J ends were trimmed by 0 bases and 6 bases, with 11 bases remaining between them. CDR1 is ENHRY, CDR2 SYGVKD, per germline. CDR3 in amino acids: CAISESKEKSGELFF. CDR3 in DNA: TGTGCCATCAGTGAGTCTAAGGAGAAATCCGGGGAGCTGTTTTTT.

The J gene is TRBJ1-2, the V gene TRBV5-4; TRBD1 aligns across 8 bases. The germline gives CDR1 SGHNT, CDR2 YYREEE (reference sequence). The CDR3 consists of 13 residues. Trimming took 2 bases from V and 6 from J; bases not matched to a gene: 3. The CDR3 DNA reads TGTGCCAGCAGCTTCGACAGGGGCGATGGCTACACCTTC. Protein product: CASSFDRGDGYTF.

The V call is TRBV14, the J call TRBJ2-1, with TRBD2 matching over 7 bases. Germline V gene data show CDR1 as SGHDN and CDR2 as FVKESK. Germline trimming cut 3 bases from V and 0 bases from J; bases unmatched to any gene: 8. This CDR3 has 17 residues. The chain's CDR3 is CASSHLLSGDSYNEQFF. CDR3 sequence (DNA): TGTGCCAGCAGCCATCTCCTGAGCGGGGACTCCTACAATGAGCAGTTCTTC. The variable domain in full, with the rest retrieved from reference TRBV14 and TRBJ2-1, is EAGVTQFPSHSVIEKGQTVTLRCDPISGHDNLYWYRRVMGKEIKFLLHFVKESKQDESGMPNNRFLAERTGGTYSTLKVQPAELEDSGVYFCASSHLLSGDSYNEQFFGPGTRLTVL.

Only a few counts were recorded for this clone. The chain joins TRBV7-6 to TRBJ2-1, with TRBD2 matching over 7 bases. Looked up from germline, CDR1 is SGHVS and CDR2 is FNYEAQ. This CDR3 spans 16 amino acids. Unmatched junction bases numbered 12, after V lost 5 bases and J lost 5 bases. The CDR3 spells CASSLDLAGANNEQFF. Written as DNA, the CDR3 is TGTGCCAGCAGCCTCGACCTCGCGGGAGCCAACAATGAGCAGTTCTTC.

V usage is TRBV14 and J usage is TRBJ1-3, with D possibly matching TRBD1 (6 bases). The V gene's germline CDR1 is SGHDN and CDR2 FVKESK. The CDR3 runs to 13 residues. V was pared by 8 bases and J by 0 bases, with 8 bases between. The CDR3 region is CASAGVSGNTIYF. In DNA, the CDR3 is TGTGCCAGCGCAGGGGTCTCTGGAAACACCATATATTTT.

The gene calls are TRBV30 and TRBJ2-3; the D is unclear. This CDR3 has 12 amino acids. The germline V and J ends were trimmed by 1 base and 7 bases, with 9 bases remaining between them. Germline V gives CDR1 GTSNPN, CDR2 SVGIG (reference sequence). In DNA form, the CDR3 reads TGTGCCTGGAGTGGCAGAATATATACGCAGTATTTT. This codes for CAWSGRIYTQYF. Drawing the rest from reference TRBV30 and TRBJ2-3, the complete variable domain is SQTIHQWPATLVQPVGSPLSLECTVEGTSNPNLYWYRQAAGRGLQLLFYSVGIGQISSEVPQNLSASRPQDRQFILSSKKLLLSDSGFYLCAWSGRIYTQYFGPGTRLTVL.

The chain employs TRBV5-5 and TRBJ1-1; D possibly corresponds to TRBD1 (5 bases). This CDR3 comprises 14 residues. Germline V gene lookup returns CDR1 SGHKS and CDR2 YYEKEE (reference sequence). V lost 2 bases and J 1 base, leaving 9 bases between the germline ends. CDR3 residues: CASSFGHSNTEAFF. The CDR3 DNA reads as TGTGCCAGCAGCTTCGGACACTCGAACACTGAAGCTTTCTTT.

The rearrangement links TRBV2 to TRBJ2-2; TRBD2 matches 12 bases. V shed 5 bases, J shed 7 bases, and the junction held 5 bases outside the gene matches. Germline CDR1 SNHLY, CDR2 FYNNEI. The CDR3 length is 15 residues. CDR3 nucleotide sequence: TGTGCCAGCAGTCTAGCGGGGGGGCATCACGGGGAGCTGTTTTTT. Amino acid sequence: CASSLAGGHHGELFF.

This sequence joins TRBV6-5 and TRBJ1-5; tentative D call: TRBD1 (6 bases). In germline, CDR1 is MNHEY, CDR2 SVGAGI. This CDR3 region has 15 residues. V lost 6 bases and J lost 1, with 13 bases in between. The CDR3 DNA reads TGTGCCAGCAGCCTCGGCGGGGGCAGCAATCAGCCCCAGCATTTT. It specifies CASSLGGGSNQPQHF.

The chain recombines TRBV27 with TRBJ2-7, with D possibly matching TRBD1 (6 bases). Trimming took off 3 bases at V and 5 bases at J, with 11 bases between the two ends. The germline gives CDR1 MNHEY, CDR2 SMNVEV (reference sequence). CDR3 length: 13 residues. CDR3 sequence: CASSLSGANEQYF. Here the CDR3 DNA reads TGTGCCAGCAGTTTGTCAGGGGCCAACGAGCAGTACTTC.

Only a few counts were recorded for this clone. The chain joins TRBV10-2 to TRBJ1-1; TRBD1 matches 9 bases. CDR1 is WSHSY, CDR2 SAAADI, per germline. This CDR3 has 15 residues. With 6 bases clipped from V and 4 bases from J, the junction kept 9 bases outside the gene matches. CDR3 protein: CASSLDRGASTEAFF. The CDR3 region has the DNA TGCGCCAGCAGCCTGGACAGGGGCGCGAGCACTGAAGCTTTCTTT.

This clone was observed a handful of times. V and J are TRBV30 and TRBJ1-1, with TRBD1 as a possible D gene (5 bases). The CDR3 consists of 15 residues. Trimming removed 1 base at V and 8 bases at J, with 20 bases between. Germline V CDR1 and CDR2: GTSNPN, SVGIG (reference sequence). The CDR3 protein is CAWSGLWGRAKEAFF. The CDR3 bases are TGTGCCTGGAGTGGGCTCTGGGGCAGGGCTAAAGAAGCTTTCTTT.

The chain uses TRBV7-9 and TRBJ1-2; D perhaps matches TRBD1 (5 bases). The CDR3 has 13 residues. Trimming stripped 6 bases from V and 8 bases from J, with 16 bases between. The germline V gene encodes CDR1 SEHNR and CDR2 FQNEAQ (reference sequence). CDR3 sequence (DNA): TGTGCCAGCAGTTTTTCCGGGACTAACGGCTACACCTTC. Its translation is CASSFSGTNGYTF. Complete variable domain (other parts from reference TRBV7-9 and TRBJ1-2): DTGVSQNPRHKITKRGQNVTFRCDPISEHNRLYWYRQTLGQGPEFLTYFQNEAQLEKSRLLSDRFSAERPKGSFSTLEIQRTEQGDSAMYLCASSFSGTNGYTFGSGTRLTVV.

This clone was found once. V gene TRBV5-5 combines with J gene TRBJ1-2; maybe TRBD1 (5 bases). V lost 3 bases and J lost 7, with 13 bases in between. This CDR3 contains 13 residues. CDR1 and CDR2 from the germline V gene are SGHKS and YYEKEE (reference sequence). The CDR3 loop is CASSWTVGGGYTF. The CDR3 nucleotides read TGTGCCAGCAGCTGGACCGTGGGGGGTGGCTACACCTTC.

This chain joins TRBV10-3 and TRBJ2-7; 8 bases are shared with TRBD2. V lost 10 bases, J lost 4 bases, and 15 bases stayed unmatched. In germline, CDR1 is ENHRY, CDR2 SYGVKD. This CDR3 contains 15 residues. DNA of the CDR3: TGTGCCACCGCCGACGACGGGAGGGCCAGGTACGAGCAGTACTTC. This gives the protein CATADDGRARYEQYF.

The V gene is TRBV4-1, the J gene TRBJ2-1; 7 positions match TRBD2. There are 15 residues in the CDR3. Trimming removed 2 bases from V and 6 bases from J; junction bases left unmatched: 7. Germline V gives CDR1 MGHRA, CDR2 YSYEKL. For the CDR3, the DNA is TGCGCCAGCAGCCAAATGGCTAGCGGAATCAATGAGCAGTTCTTC. Translated: CASSQMASGINEQFF.

The V call is TRBV18, the J call TRBJ1-4, with a possible D match to TRBD1 (5 bases). CDR3 length: 14 amino acids. Germline V CDR1 and CDR2: KGHSH, LQKENI. Trimming took off 1 base at V and 5 bases at J, with 8 bases between the two ends. Here the CDR3 reads CASSPRQSNEKLFF. Written as DNA, the CDR3 is TGTGCCAGCTCACCACGACAGAGCAATGAAAAACTGTTTTTT.

The chain employs TRBV7-6 and TRBJ2-6, with D unclear. The V and J ends lost 5 bases and 2 bases respectively, with 7 bases between them. CDR1 and CDR2 (germline): SGHVS, FNYEAQ. The CDR3 sequence is 14 residues long. The chain's CDR3 is CASSPNAGANVLTF. Here the CDR3 DNA reads TGTGCCAGCAGCCCTAATGCTGGGGCCAACGTCCTGACTTTC.

The CDR3 region has the DNA TGCGCCAGCAGCCAAGATATGCGGAACACTGAAGCTTTCTTT. This codes for CASSQDMRNTEAFF. The V call is TRBV4-1, the J call TRBJ1-1; the D is unclear. The CDR3 contains 14 residues. The ends were cut back, 0 bases at V and 1 base at J, with 6 bases in the middle. Germline V gene data show CDR1 as MGHRA and CDR2 as YSYEKL.

The chain employs TRBV27 and TRBJ2-1, with 10 bases aligning to TRBD2. The CDR3 loop spans 15 amino acids. V gave up 10 bases and J gave up 7 bases; unmatched junction bases: 13. Germline lookup yields CDR1 MNHEY and CDR2 SMNVEV (reference sequence). CDR3 residues: CATDISSGRGNEQFF. CDR3 DNA: TGTGCCACCGACATCTCTAGCGGGAGAGGAAATGAGCAGTTCTTC.

The chain carries TRBV2 and TRBJ1-4, with a weak D call TRBD1 (5 bases). Germline values: CDR1 SNHLY, CDR2 FYNNEI. The V gene lost 8 bases and the J gene lost 8 bases, with 18 bases spanning the gap. The CDR3 runs to 14 residues. This chain's CDR3 is CASGGDRTREKLFF. CDR3 in DNA: TGTGCCAGCGGAGGGGACCGAACTAGGGAAAAACTGTTTTTT.

This clone was counted a single time. The chain joins TRBV28 to TRBJ1-3; 7 bases match TRBD1. Germline V gene sequence: CDR1 MDHEN, CDR2 SYDVKM. Losses at the gene ends were 10 bases for V and 9 bases for J; bases not matched to a gene: 12. The CDR3 runs to 13 residues. The CDR3 here is CAIGTASSGTIYF. The CDR3 DNA sequence: TGTGCCATCGGGACAGCAAGCTCCGGCACCATATATTTT.

This clone was counted once. The chain has TRBV18 and TRBJ2-3; no clear D gene. Looked up from germline, CDR1 is KGHSH and CDR2 is LQKENI. V lost 1 base to trimming and J lost 6 bases, with 20 bases between them. There are 17 residues in the CDR3. The CDR3 loop is CASSPLLGPGTTDTQYF. The CDR3, as DNA: TGTGCCAGCTCACCACTTTTAGGTCCAGGTACGACGGATACGCAGTATTTT.

The V gene is TRBV9, the J gene TRBJ2-7, with 9 bases aligning to TRBD1. The J segment lost 2 bases and the V segment lost 2 bases, leaving 2 bases of the junction unmatched. CDR3 length: 14 residues. CDR1 and CDR2 from the germline V gene are SGDLS and YYNGEE. The CDR3 protein is CASSVGTGPYEQYF. Written as DNA, the CDR3 is TGTGCCAGCAGCGTTGGGACAGGGCCCTACGAGCAGTACTTC.

This chain connects TRBV6-5 to TRBJ2-7; 11 bases align to TRBD2. This CDR3 is built from 15 residues. CDR1 is MNHEY, CDR2 SVGAGI, per germline. V shed 0 bases and J 3 bases; nucleotides not matched to a gene: 1. This CDR3 reads CASSYSTSGDYEQYF. CDR3 nucleotide sequence: TGTGCCAGCAGTTACTCGACTAGCGGGGACTACGAGCAGTACTTC.

The rearrangement joins TRBV5-1 to TRBJ1-1; 8 bases map to TRBD1. The CDR3 loop spans 14 amino acids. V shed 4 bases, J shed 0 bases, and the junction held 2 bases outside the gene matches. Germline V gene lookup returns CDR1 SGHRS and CDR2 YFSETQ. CDR3 nucleotides: TGCGCCAGCAGCGGACAGGGATTGAACACTGAAGCTTTCTTT. Translated, it gives CASSGQGLNTEAFF.

The J gene is TRBJ1-1, the V gene TRBV10-3; 9 bases agree with TRBD1. This CDR3 spans 14 amino acids. In germline, CDR1 is ENHRY, CDR2 SYGVKD. J was trimmed by 4 bases and V by 4 bases; bases with no gene match: 4. CDR3 in DNA: TGTGCCATCAGTGCCGGACAGGGGAGCACTGAAGCTTTCTTT. It specifies CAISAGQGSTEAFF.

This chain joins TRBV6-5 and TRBJ2-7; D may be TRBD2 (5 bases). The V and J ends lost 8 bases and 4 bases respectively, with 9 bases between them. CDR3 size: 11 residues. Germline V gene lookup returns CDR1 MNHEY and CDR2 SVGAGI. For the CDR3, the DNA is TGTGCCAGCGGGAGTGGTTACGAGCAGTACTTC. This gives the protein CASGSGYEQYF.

This rearrangement joins TRBV6-4 to TRBJ1-6, with D unclear. CDR1 is MRHNA and CDR2 is SNTAGT in the germline V gene. Trimming took 5 bases from V and 5 from J, leaving 7 bases between them. CDR3 length equals 13 residues. This chain's CDR3 is CASSISNNSPLHF. The CDR3 nucleotides are TGTGCCAGCAGTATTAGTAATAATTCACCCCTCCACTTT.

The J gene is TRBJ2-5, the V gene TRBV6-1, with D unclear. CDR3 length: 16 residues. CDR1 and CDR2 from the germline V gene are MNHNS and SASEGT. V shed 0 bases and J shed 7 bases, with 18 bases lying between them. CDR3 in amino acids: CASSEASPPGITTQYF. CDR3 nucleotide sequence: TGTGCCAGCAGTGAAGCGAGCCCGCCAGGAATAACGACCCAGTACTTC.

This rearrangement joins TRBV7-8 to TRBJ1-2; 7 bases agree with TRBD1. The V gene end was trimmed by 4 bases and the J gene end by 4 bases; junction bases not matched to a gene: 12. The germline CDR1 and CDR2 sequences are SGHVS and FQNEAQ. This CDR3 has 16 residues. Here the CDR3 DNA reads TGTGCCAGCAGCTCCGCCGGGACAGCTGGATTCTATGGCTACACCTTC. It translates to CASSSAGTAGFYGYTF. Looking up the rest from reference TRBV7-8 and TRBJ1-2 gives the full variable domain: GAGVSQSPRYKVAKRGQDVALRCDPISGHVSLFWYQQALGQGPEFLTYFQNEAQLDKSGLPSDRFFAERPEGSVSTLKIQRTQQEDSAVYLCASSSAGTAGFYGYTFGSGTRLTVV.